One sample yielded the 11 T cell receptor beta chains listed below, sequenced in a study of blood T cell repertoires in COVID-19. Assay used: immunoSEQ multiplex PCR; TCRdb lists only in-frame clones, some missing. The repertoire consists of around 180,000 clones, with over 65% occurring once and the leading ten covering 2.5% to 3.5%. The sample was peripheral blood. These TCRs come from a woman of 80 years or more with acute or convalescent COVID-19.

This clone was counted once. CDR3 loop: CAISGATGANYGYTF. The CDR3 DNA sequence: TGTGCCATCAGTGGGGCGACAGGGGCTAACTATGGCTACACCTTC. V usage is TRBV10-3 and J usage is TRBJ1-2; 8 bases fit TRBD1. In germline, CDR1 is ENHRY, CDR2 SYGVKD. V trimming: 4 bases; J trimming: 0 bases; junction bases outside the gene matches: 4. The CDR3 is 15 amino acids.

This rearrangement joins TRBV11-3 to TRBJ1-4; TRBD1 matches 10 bases. With 5 bases clipped from V and 3 bases from J, the junction kept 3 bases outside the gene matches. The CDR3 totals 15 residues. CDR1 and CDR2 from the germline V gene are SGHNT and YENEEA. CDR3 sequence: CASSRGTGANEKLFF. DNA of the CDR3: TGTGCCAGCAGCCGTGGGACAGGGGCTAATGAAAAACTGTTTTTT.

This sequence joins TRBV12-3 or TRBV12-4 and TRBJ2-1, with D perhaps matching TRBD1 (6 bases). This CDR3 comprises 11 residues. V was pared by 6 bases and J by 10 bases, with 10 bases between. CDR3 bases: TGTGCCAGCAGCCCCGACAGGGAGCAGTTCTTC. It is translated as CASSPDREQFF.

The rearrangement links TRBV19 to TRBJ1-1; 7 bases fit TRBD1. The V gene's germline CDR1 is LNHDA and CDR2 SQIVND (reference sequence). The CDR3 runs to 16 residues. Losses at the gene ends were 10 bases for V and 4 bases for J; bases not matched to a gene: 18. Here the CDR3 DNA reads TGTGCCACCCAAACCCGCCTATCGACAGGGACCACTGAAGCTTTCTTT. Translation: CATQTRLSTGTTEAFF.

J is TRBJ2-7 and V is TRBV6-5; 8 bases line up with TRBD2. Trimming at V came to 6 bases and at J to 2 bases, leaving 6 bases not matched to a gene. Germline V gene data show CDR1 as MNHEY and CDR2 as SVGAGI. CDR3 length: 14 residues. The CDR3 region has the DNA TGTGCCAGCAGGTCAGCGGGAGTTACCTACGAGCAGTACTTC. Residues: CASRSAGVTYEQYF.

The J gene is TRBJ2-7, the V gene TRBV9; 8 positions agree with TRBD2. Per the germline V gene, CDR1 is SGDLS and CDR2 is YYNGEE. The CDR3 has 15 residues. Trimming at V came to 0 bases and at J to 2 bases, leaving 4 bases not matched to a gene. CDR3 sequence: CASSVDGGRTYEQYF. The CDR3 bases are TGTGCCAGCAGCGTAGATGGCGGGAGGACCTACGAGCAGTACTTC.

The chain has TRBV6-5 and TRBJ2-1; 7 nucleotides match TRBD1. The CDR3 has 14 residues. Looked up from germline, CDR1 is MNHEY and CDR2 is SVGAGI. The junction had 3 bases not matched to a gene; V was cut back by 0 bases and J by 7 bases. CDR3 loop: CASSYSNRGNEQFF. The CDR3, as DNA: TGTGCCAGCAGTTACTCGAACAGGGGAAATGAGCAGTTCTTC.

The genes are TRBV23-1 and TRBJ2-1; 8 bases fit TRBD2. TRBV23-1 is annotated as an ORF whose role is uncertain. V lost 6 bases, J lost 4 bases, and 17 bases stayed unmatched. This CDR3 contains 18 residues. DNA for the CDR3: TGCGCCAGCAGCCATAACGGCCCCAATAGCGGGGTATACAATGAGCAGTTCTTC. It encodes CASSHNGPNSGVYNEQFF.

The gene calls are TRBV28 and TRBJ2-7, with 8 bases identical to TRBD2. Trimming removed 4 bases from V and 4 bases from J; junction bases left unmatched: 3. Germline V gene sequence: CDR1 MDHEN, CDR2 SYDVKM. This CDR3 spans 13 amino acids. The CDR3 DNA sequence: TGTGCCAGCAGTTACAGCGGGAGTTACGAGCAGTACTTC. It codes for CASSYSGSYEQYF.

This chain joins TRBV10-1 and TRBJ1-5; the match to TRBD1 covers 8 bases. Germline V gene data show CDR1 as WNHNN and CDR2 as SYGVQD (reference sequence). V was pared by 10 bases and J by 0 bases, with 11 bases of the junction left unmatched. This CDR3 is 16 amino acids long. The CDR3 bases are TGCGCCAACCCCGGGACAGGAACATATAGCAATCAGCCCCAGCATTTT. Encoded protein: CANPGTGTYSNQPQHF.

V and J are TRBV27 and TRBJ2-7, with a tentative D call TRBD2 (5 bases). The CDR3 length is 15 residues. Trimming removed 4 bases from V and 2 bases from J, with 15 bases in between. The germline gives CDR1 MNHEY, CDR2 SMNVEV (reference sequence). The CDR3 region is CASSSAGYGAYEQYF. The CDR3 nucleotides read TGTGCCAGCAGTTCGGCGGGCTACGGCGCCTACGAGCAGTACTTC.